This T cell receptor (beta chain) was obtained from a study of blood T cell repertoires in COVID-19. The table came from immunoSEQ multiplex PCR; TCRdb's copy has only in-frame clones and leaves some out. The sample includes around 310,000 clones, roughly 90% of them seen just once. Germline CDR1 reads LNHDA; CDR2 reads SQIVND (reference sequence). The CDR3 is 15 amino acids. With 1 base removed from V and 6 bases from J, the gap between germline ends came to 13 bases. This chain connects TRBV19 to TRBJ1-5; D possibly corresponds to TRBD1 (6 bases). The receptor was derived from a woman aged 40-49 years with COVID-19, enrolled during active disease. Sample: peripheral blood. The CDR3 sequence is CASSIVQGRTQPQHF. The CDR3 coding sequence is TGTGCCAGTAGTATAGTACAGGGAAGGACTCAGCCCCAGCATTTT.